This T cell receptor beta chain originates from a study of cytomegalovirus exposure and HLA in healthy donors. Whole-study context: There were around 100 million unique TCR beta sequences, drawn from approximately 180 million T cells, in an earlier analysis.

The PCR had 60 Vbeta and 13 Jbeta primers. Data came from immunoSEQ multiplex PCR; TCRdb stores just in-frame clones and leaves some out. This table has about 160,000 clones, about 80% appearing once. Study-wide points: For most TCR sequences rarity was the rule, although some public TCRs occurred in many donors. Accurate HLA-A and HLA-B prediction from TCR beta sequences was reported for most subjects.

The V gene's germline CDR1 is SEHNR and CDR2 FQNEAQ (reference sequence). The CDR3 covers 12 residues. Remarks on this clone: Its antigen remains unknown. A read error may account for a junction end that differs from germline.

This sequence was found in a man in his late teens or twenties in good health and CMV-seropositive. This chain links TRBV7-9 with TRBJ2-1, with D hard to call. The source material was PBMCs. The CDR3 loop is CSSSLAVPEQFF. CDR3 DNA sequence: TGTTCCAGCAGCTTAGCCGTCCCTGAGCAGTTCTTC.